This passage covers 5 T cell receptor beta chains from one sample sequenced in a study of shared clonotypes between healthy human individuals. The repertoire was sequenced with immunoSEQ multiplex PCR; TCRdb's copy has only in-frame clones and lacks some. The sample lists 2 million to 2.5 million clones; just over 90% were seen once. Sample: naive CD4+ T cells from PBMCs. Specified subset: CD45RA+ positively selected. Receptor source: a man younger than 30 in good health. Some clones in this sample may be carry-over from other donors' samples.

The chain recombines TRBV5-4 with TRBJ2-5, with 8 bases lining up with TRBD1. CDR1 and CDR2 from the germline V gene are SGHNT and YYREEE (reference sequence). The CDR3 spans 13 residues. V shed 4 bases, J shed 5 bases, and the junction held 4 bases outside the gene matches. CDR3 loop: CASSEQGDETQYF. As DNA, the CDR3 is TGTGCCAGCAGCGAACAGGGGGATGAGACCCAGTACTTC.

Worth noting for this clone: The sample contains more than one DNA sequence encoding this CDR3. The chain links TRBV7-2 to TRBJ2-2, with D tentatively TRBD1 or TRBD2 (5 bases each). Germline V lookup: CDR1 SGHTA, CDR2 FQGNSA. The CDR3 has 13 residues. Trimming removed 1 base from V and 7 bases from J, with 7 bases in between. CDR3 sequence reads: CASSLGGSGELFF. The DNA of the CDR3 is TGTGCCAGCAGCTTAGGGGGGAGCGGGGAGCTGTTTTTT. The whole variable domain, filled in from reference TRBV7-2 and TRBJ2-2, reads GAGVSQSPSNKVTEKGKDVELRCDPISGHTALYWYRQSLGQGLEFLIYFQGNSAPDKSGLPSDRFSAERTGGSVSTLTIQRTQQEDSAVYLCASSLGGSGELFFGEGSRLTVL.

This chain joins TRBV14 and TRBJ1-1; no clear D. This CDR3 spans 14 amino acids. Germline-derived CDR1 and CDR2 are SGHDN and FVKESK. V was pared by 0 bases and J by 7 bases, with 12 bases between. As DNA, the CDR3 is TGTGCCAGCAGCCAAGAGTCTGGGTCGGGTGAAGCTTTCTTT. Amino acid sequence: CASSQESGSGEAFF.

This chain links TRBV27 with TRBJ2-7; weak D call: TRBD1 (7 bases). Germline assignment: CDR1 MNHEY and CDR2 SMNVEV (reference sequence). The V end lost 0 bases, the J end lost 6 bases, and 15 bases lay between the germline ends. There are 15 residues in the CDR3. The CDR3 here is CASSLSWQGGLEQYF. CDR3 DNA sequence: TGTGCCAGCAGTTTATCATGGCAGGGGGGCCTCGAGCAGTACTTC.

The rearrangement uses TRBV19 and TRBJ1-1; TRBD1 matches 7 bases. V lost 7 bases to trimming and J lost 1 base; unmatched junction nucleotides: 15. CDR1 is LNHDA, CDR2 SQIVND, per germline (reference sequence). CDR3 length equals 17 residues. CDR3 in DNA: TGTGCCAGTAACAAAGACCCCCGACAGGGACCGAACACTGAAGCTTTCTTT. Its protein is CASNKDPRQGPNTEAFF.